This entry lists 32 T cell receptor beta chains sequenced from one sample in a study of CD8 T cells in ankylosing spondylitis. TCRdb re-called the 5' RACE reads with MiXCR, one entry per CDR3 protein. The profile shows hundreds of thousands of distinct CDR3 sequences, 20% of them singletons. The material sequenced was blood, either unsorted or a sorted T cell fraction (not recorded which). The receptors stem from a male donor with ankylosing spondylitis or in good health (not recorded which).

V is TRBV28 and J is TRBJ2-1; 8 bases line up with TRBD2. V lost 5 bases to trimming and J lost 10 bases; unmatched junction nucleotides: 10. The CDR3 contains 14 residues. Germline assignment: CDR1 MDHEN and CDR2 SYDVKM. CDR3 sequence (DNA): TGTGCCAGCAGTCCCGGGACTAGGAGTGGCGAGCAGTTCTTC. Residues: CASSPGTRSGEQFF.

In its sample, this clonotype was seen a few times. This rearrangement joins TRBV6-6 to TRBJ2-2; D not certain. This CDR3 contains 13 residues. V lost 2 bases, J lost 5 bases, and 6 bases lay in between. The germline V gene encodes CDR1 MNHNY and CDR2 SVGAGI (reference sequence). The CDR3 protein is CASSYIETGELFF. As DNA, the CDR3 is TGTGCCAGCAGTTACATAGAAACCGGGGAGCTGTTTTTT.

The rearrangement joins TRBV28 to TRBJ2-5, with D tentatively TRBD2 (6 bases). This CDR3 comprises 16 residues. The V end lost 5 bases, the J end lost 4 bases, and 20 bases lay between the germline ends. Germline values: CDR1 MDHEN, CDR2 SYDVKM. The chain's CDR3 is CASSGGSQGRRETQYF. DNA of the CDR3: TGTGCCAGCAGTGGGGGGTCCCAAGGACGACGAGAGACCCAGTACTTC. Based on the CDR3 plus reference TRBV28 and TRBJ2-5, the full variable domain is DVKVTQSSRYLVKRTGEKVFLECVQDMDHENMFWYRQDPGLGLRLIYFSYDVKMKEKGDIPEGYSVSREKKERFSLILESASTNQTSMYLCASSGGSQGRRETQYFGPGTRLLVL.

This clonotype was counted between two and nine times. CDR3 DNA sequence: TGTGCCAGCTCACCAATTCAGGGGGCGACCGGGGAGCTGTTTTTT. Encoded protein: CASSPIQGATGELFF. The chain joins TRBV18 to TRBJ2-2, with TRBD1 matching over 8 bases. The V and J ends lost 2 bases and 5 bases, in that order; junction bases with no gene match: 4. The germline CDR1 and CDR2 sequences are KGHSH and LQKENI. CDR3 length: 15 amino acids. The variable domain in full, with the rest retrieved from reference TRBV18 and TRBJ2-2, is NAGVMQNPRHLVRRRGQEARLRCSPMKGHSHVYWYRQLPEEGLKFMVYLQKENIIDESGMPKERFSAEFPKEGPSILRIQQVVRGDSAAYFCASSPIQGATGELFFGEGSRLTVL.

This chain connects TRBV15 to TRBJ2-1, with 8 positions matching TRBD1. Germline CDR1 and CDR2: LNHNV and YYDKDF (reference sequence). With 7 bases clipped from V and 4 bases from J, the junction kept 6 bases outside the gene matches. This CDR3 has 14 amino acids. The CDR3 protein is CATTSDRAYNEQFF. CDR3 in DNA: TGTGCCACCACTTCGGACAGGGCTTACAATGAGCAGTTCTTC.

As DNA, the CDR3 is TGTGCCAGCAGGGGCACTGAAGCTTTCTTT. Amino acids: CASRGTEAFF. V usage is TRBV5-5 and J usage is TRBJ1-1, with unresolved D. Germline CDR1 and CDR2: SGHKS and YYEKEE (reference sequence). V lost 5 bases and J lost 4, with 3 bases in between. The length of the CDR3 is 10 residues.

The rearrangement links TRBV7-2 to TRBJ2-5, with D perhaps assigned TRBD1 or TRBD2 (6 bases each). CDR3 size: 17 residues. V was pared by 1 base and J by 1 base, with 16 bases between. Germline CDR1 reads SGHTA; CDR2 reads FQGNSA. CDR3 DNA sequence: TGTGCCAGCAGCTTAGTCAGGGGTAGCGGTTCCCAAGAGACCCAGTACTTC. Protein sequence: CASSLVRGSGSQETQYF.

This clonotype has a handful of counts. V usage is TRBV4-1 and J usage is TRBJ1-4; a weak D match, TRBD1 (6 bases). Germline CDR1 and CDR2: MGHRA and YSYEKL. Trimming took 1 base from V and 5 from J, leaving 11 bases between them. The CDR3 totals 15 residues. CDR3: CASSQVTRGNEKLFF. The CDR3 coding sequence is TGCGCCAGCAGCCAAGTTACGAGGGGGAATGAAAAACTGTTTTTT.

This chain uses TRBV12-3 or TRBV12-4 with TRBJ1-2; D might be TRBD1 (6 bases). Trimming cost V 2 bases and J 0 bases, with 13 bases left between them. The CDR3 has 16 amino acids. The CDR3, as DNA: TGTGCCAGCAGTTTACTGGGGGGCAACCCTAACTATGGCTACACCTTC. Translation: CASSLLGGNPNYGYTF.

Ten or more counts support this clonotype. The chain links TRBV25-1 to TRBJ2-2; D perhaps matches TRBD1 (5 bases). V shed 5 bases and J shed 2 bases, with 9 bases lying between them. The CDR3 runs 14 residues. Looked up from germline, CDR1 is MGHDK and CDR2 is SYGVNS. CDR3 protein: CASSWGDNTGELFF. Here the CDR3 DNA reads TGTGCCAGCAGTTGGGGCGATAACACCGGGGAGCTGTTTTTT.

This clonotype was observed a handful of times. This chain joins TRBV25-1 and TRBJ2-5, with a weak D call TRBD2 (5 bases). This CDR3 is 14 amino acids long. Trimming cost V 3 bases and J 4 bases, with 12 bases left between them. The germline V gene has CDR1 MGHDK and CDR2 SYGVNS. CDR3 DNA: TGTGCCAGCAGTGATCTACTAGTTGGAGAGACCCAGTACTTC. Translating it yields CASSDLLVGETQYF. Variable domain in full (rest from reference TRBV25-1 and TRBJ2-5): EADIYQTPRYLVIGTGKKITLECSQTMGHDKMYWYQQDPGMELHLIHYSYGVNSTEKGDLSSESTVSRIRTEHFPLTLESARPSHTSQYLCASSDLLVGETQYFGPGTRLLVL.

The chain is built from TRBV11-2 and TRBJ2-3, with a weak D call TRBD2 (5 bases). The CDR3 totals 17 residues. Trimming pared 5 bases from V and 0 bases from J, leaving 18 bases between. Germline V gene data show CDR1 as SGHAT and CDR2 as FQNNGV. For the CDR3, the DNA is TGTGCCAGCAGCCCTAGCTCCGGGGTGATTAGCACAGATACGCAGTATTTT. Protein product: CASSPSSGVISTDTQYF.

A remark on this clonotype: Because the CDR3 is missing its conserved closing phenylalanine or tryptophan, this is likely a read error. The chain employs TRBV12-3 or TRBV12-4 and TRBJ1-5; D is perhaps TRBD1 (6 bases). Trimming took 6 bases from V and 0 from J, leaving 12 bases between them. This CDR3 has 15 residues. CDR3 sequence (DNA): TGTGCCAGCAGCACGGGACAATATAGCAATCAGCCCCAGCATTCT. This codes for CASSTGQYSNQPQHS.

This clonotype was counted many times. This chain uses TRBV7-2 with TRBJ1-6; 7 bases align to TRBD1. CDR1 SGHTA and CDR2 FQGNSA come from the germline V gene. The CDR3 extends over 16 amino acids. J was trimmed by 9 bases and V by 1 base; bases with no gene match: 9. CDR3 loop: CASSLERQGGFSPLHF. The DNA for the CDR3 is TGTGCCAGCAGCTTAGAGAGACAGGGAGGATTTTCACCCCTCCACTTT. The whole variable domain, filled in from reference TRBV7-2 and TRBJ1-6, reads GAGVSQSPSNKVTEKGKDVELRCDPISGHTALYWYRQSLGQGLEFLIYFQGNSAPDKSGLPSDRFSAERTGGSVSTLTIQRTQQEDSAVYLCASSLERQGGFSPLHFGNGTRLTVT.

The chain couples TRBV7-8 to TRBJ1-5; D is unresolved. Germline lookup yields CDR1 SGHVS and CDR2 FQNEAQ. The CDR3 runs to 14 residues. V dropped 5 bases and J dropped 2 bases, with 10 bases sitting between them. The DNA of the CDR3 is TGTGCCAGCAGCCTTACTAAGGGCAATCAGCCCCAGCATTTT. Protein product: CASSLTKGNQPQHF.

The rearrangement joins TRBV12-3 or TRBV12-4 to TRBJ2-5, with 12 positions matching TRBD2. The CDR3 consists of 16 residues. V gave up 5 bases and J gave up 4 bases; unmatched junction bases: 8. CDR3 sequence: CASSRLAGGPAETQYF. The CDR3 DNA sequence: TGTGCCAGCAGTCGTCTAGCGGGGGGGCCGGCAGAGACCCAGTACTTC.

This chain connects TRBV4-2 to TRBJ2-2; possible D gene TRBD1, 5 bases. Germline V CDR1 and CDR2: LGHNA, YNFKEQ. The CDR3 contains 12 residues. Trimming left V 8 bases short and J 6 bases short, with 10 bases between. The CDR3 is CASRQFAGELFF. The CDR3, as DNA: TGTGCCAGCCGACAGTTCGCCGGGGAGCTGTTTTTT.

This clonotype was observed a handful of times. The chain recombines TRBV15 with TRBJ1-1, with no clear D. CDR3 length: 13 residues. V shed 1 base and J shed 5 bases, with 8 bases lying between them. Looked up from germline, CDR1 is LNHNV and CDR2 is YYDKDF (reference sequence). Written as DNA, the CDR3 is TGTGCCACCAGCAGAGGTGGAAGTACTGAAGCTTTCTTT. It codes for CATSRGGSTEAFF.

This clonotype was counted many times. The rearrangement uses TRBV12-3 or TRBV12-4 and TRBJ2-6; 9 bases align to TRBD1. The V gene end was trimmed by 6 bases and the J gene end by 1 base; junction bases not matched to a gene: 7. CDR3 length: 17 residues. The CDR3 DNA reads as TGTGCCAGCAGCCGGGACAGGGTTGGGTCTGGGGCCAACGTCCTGACTTTC. Protein: CASSRDRVGSGANVLTF.

V is TRBV3-1 and J is TRBJ2-1; possibly TRBD2 for D (5 bases). In germline, CDR1 is LGHDT, CDR2 YNNKEL (reference sequence). V was clipped by 0 bases and J by 8 bases, with 11 bases between them. The CDR3 is 14 residues long. The CDR3 DNA sequence: TGTGCCAGCAGCCAAGAGCATAGCGTAGATGAGCAGTTCTTC. Its protein product is CASSQEHSVDEQFF.

The V and J genes are TRBV5-1 and TRBJ2-6; D uncertain. This CDR3 has 15 amino acids. Trimming took off 2 bases at V and 1 base at J, with 7 bases between the two ends. CDR1 and CDR2 from the germline V gene are SGHRS and YFSETQ. The CDR3 region is CASSFRVSGANVLTF. The CDR3, as DNA: TGCGCCAGCAGCTTTAGGGTTTCTGGGGCCAACGTCCTGACTTTC.

This clonotype was counted ten times or more. The J gene is TRBJ2-3, the V gene TRBV29-1; D not certain. This CDR3 has 12 amino acids. V lost 3 bases and J 2 bases, leaving 6 bases between the germline ends. The germline gives CDR1 SQVTM, CDR2 ANQGSEA. The CDR3 coding sequence is TGCAGCGTTGAGCCCTCCACAGATACGCAGTATTTT. This translates into CSVEPSTDTQYF.

This clonotype was seen only a few times. J is TRBJ2-7 and V is TRBV13, with 8 bases fitting TRBD1. This CDR3 contains 15 residues. Per the germline V gene, CDR1 is PRHDT and CDR2 is FYEKMQ (reference sequence). V shed 5 bases, J shed 3 bases, and the junction held 9 bases outside the gene matches. The CDR3 DNA is TGTGCCAGCAGCCGAGGACAGGGACGCTTCTACGAGCAGTACGTC. It codes for CASSRGQGRFYEQYV.

The chain uses TRBV6-1 and TRBJ1-6; D gene ambiguous. V was pared by 2 bases and J by 7 bases, with 12 bases between. The germline CDR1 and CDR2 sequences are MNHNS and SASEGT. The CDR3 spans 15 residues. The DNA of the CDR3 is TGTGCCAGCAGTGAACGGCCACTGGAAAATTCACCCCTCCACTTT. It is translated as CASSERPLENSPLHF.

V usage is TRBV20-1 and J usage is TRBJ1-2, with no clear D. The CDR3 covers 13 residues. V was trimmed by 3 bases and J by 4 bases, leaving 12 bases between them. Germline V gives CDR1 DFQATT, CDR2 SNEGSKA (reference sequence). The CDR3 bases are TGCAGTGCTAGCGGGCAGGCTCTCTATGGCTACACCTTC. Protein sequence: CSASGQALYGYTF.

The chain is built from TRBV18 and TRBJ2-1; 8 positions match TRBD1. This CDR3 is 13 amino acids long. J lost 9 bases, V lost 3 bases, and 4 bases had no gene match. CDR1 is KGHSH and CDR2 is LQKENI in the germline V gene. CDR3: CASSPDRASEQFF. The CDR3 DNA follows: TGTGCCAGCTCACCGGACAGGGCGAGTGAGCAGTTCTTC.

The chain recombines TRBV20-1 with TRBJ2-3, with 9 bases aligning to TRBD2. V lost 1 base to trimming and J lost 6 bases; unmatched junction nucleotides: 8. Germline CDR1 reads DFQATT; CDR2 reads SNEGSKA (reference sequence). CDR3 size: 15 residues. The CDR3 here is CSARGAGGPLDTQYF. CDR3 nucleotides: TGCAGTGCTAGAGGAGCGGGGGGACCTTTGGATACGCAGTATTTT.

This chain uses TRBV5-6 with TRBJ1-6; 8 bases are a match to TRBD1. Germline V gene lookup returns CDR1 SGHDT and CDR2 YYEEEE. Trimming removed 2 bases from V and 4 bases from J; junction bases left unmatched: 5. The CDR3 covers 16 residues. CDR3 bases: TGTGCCAGCAGCTTCGGACAGGGCCTTTATAATTCACCCCTCCACTTT. As protein: CASSFGQGLYNSPLHF.

J is TRBJ2-7 and V is TRBV7-9; tentatively, D is TRBD2 (5 bases). V dropped 0 bases and J dropped 11 bases, with 14 bases sitting between them. The CDR3 runs to 13 residues. In germline, CDR1 is SEHNR, CDR2 FQNEAQ (reference sequence). CDR3 region: CASSLAVGGREYV. The CDR3 DNA is TGTGCCAGCAGCTTAGCGGTTGGAGGCCGGGAGTACGTC.

This clonotype turned up a few times. The genes are TRBV5-6 and TRBJ2-1; 10 bases match TRBD1. V dropped 3 bases and J dropped 8; count of bases not matched to a gene: 8. In germline, CDR1 is SGHDT, CDR2 YYEEEE. The CDR3 covers 15 residues. In DNA form, the CDR3 reads TGTGCCAGCAGCTCAACGGGACAGGGGACCGATGAGCAGTTCTTC. It translates to CASSSTGQGTDEQFF.

V is TRBV5-1 and J is TRBJ1-1; a weak D match, TRBD1 (5 bases). This CDR3 region has 16 residues. V was shortened by 2 bases and J by 3 bases, with 17 bases between the two germline ends. Germline V gene data show CDR1 as SGHRS and CDR2 as YFSETQ. The CDR3 is CASSLGSGAGDTEAFF. CDR3 nucleotides: TGCGCCAGCAGCTTAGGTTCTGGGGCTGGGGACACTGAAGCTTTCTTT. Based on the CDR3 plus reference TRBV5-1 and TRBJ1-1, the full variable domain is KAGVTQTPRYLIKTRGQQVTLSCSPISGHRSVSWYQQTPGQGLQFLFEYFSETQRNKGNFPGRFSGRQFSNSRSEMNVSTLELGDSALYLCASSLGSGAGDTEAFFGQGTRLTVV.

This chain's CDR3 is CASSYSRQHSNYGYTF. CDR3 coding DNA: TGTGCCAGCAGTTACTCTAGGCAACACTCTAACTATGGCTACACCTTC. The genes are TRBV6-5 and TRBJ1-2; D gene uncertain. V lost 0 bases, J lost 0 bases, and 11 bases lay in between. The CDR3 extends over 16 amino acids. Germline values: CDR1 MNHEY, CDR2 SVGAGI.